One and the same sample provided the 9 T cell receptor beta chains below, sequenced in a study of cytomegalovirus exposure and HLA in healthy donors. This PCR relied on a set of 60 Vbeta primers and 13 Jbeta primers. Measured with immunoSEQ multiplex PCR; TCRdb has only the in-frame clones, and not every one. The table has some 200,000 clones, around 76% seen once. The sample was PBMCs. The receptors were gathered from a man in his late teens or twenties in good health and CMV-seronegative.

This clone has a handful of counts. This sequence joins TRBV28 and TRBJ2-4; tentatively, D is TRBD1 (6 bases). V lost 8 bases to trimming and J lost 2 bases, with 22 bases between them. The CDR3 contains 17 residues. CDR1 is MDHEN and CDR2 is SYDVKM in the germline V gene. CDR3 in DNA: TGTGCCAGCGGGGGTTACAGGGAAAACATCCCCAAAAACATTCAGTACTTC. Translating it yields CASGGYRENIPKNIQYF.

CDR3 in DNA: TGCAGCGTTGAAGAAATGAGGAACACCATCGGCTACACCTTC. Protein product: CSVEEMRNTIGYTF. The chain carries TRBV29-1 and TRBJ1-2, with no clear D. Trimming left V 0 bases short and J 8 bases short, with 16 bases between. Germline V CDR1 and CDR2: SQVTM, ANQGSEA. The CDR3 loop spans 14 amino acids.

This clone was detected only a few times. The chain combines TRBV7-3 with TRBJ1-6; TRBD1 might be the D (5 bases). Germline CDR1 and CDR2: SGHTA and FQGTGA. CDR3 length: 14 residues. Trimming took 4 bases from V and 7 from J, leaving 11 bases between them. CDR3 protein: CASSSQPGNSPLHF. The CDR3 DNA reads TGTGCCAGCAGCTCGCAACCAGGGAATTCACCCCTCCACTTT.

V gene TRBV4-1 combines with J gene TRBJ2-2; 12 bases match TRBD1. V lost 4 bases and J lost 6; bases outside the gene matches: 15. Germline V gene data show CDR1 as MGHRA and CDR2 as YSYEKL. The CDR3 length is 19 residues. In DNA form, the CDR3 reads TGCGCCAGCAGCCTCCTCCTCCTCGTGGGACAGGGGGCGCCCGGGGAGCTGTTTTTT. This sequence encodes CASSLLLLVGQGAPGELFF.

This clone has just a few counts. The J gene is TRBJ1-2, the V gene TRBV6-1; D is possibly TRBD1 (5 bases). There are 14 residues in the CDR3. Germline CDR1 reads MNHNS; CDR2 reads SASEGT. V lost 6 bases and J lost 0, with 11 bases in between. CDR3 region: CASRNRITNYGYTF. CDR3 in DNA: TGTGCCAGCAGAAACAGGATTACTAACTATGGCTACACCTTC.

The chain recombines TRBV29-1 with TRBJ2-2; a weak D match, TRBD2 (6 bases). The V gene lost 1 base and the J gene lost 5 bases, with 20 bases spanning the gap. This CDR3 is built from 17 residues. In germline, CDR1 is SQVTM, CDR2 ANQGSEA. The CDR3 protein is CSVEGLSGGLATGELFF. The CDR3 coding sequence is TGCAGCGTTGAAGGTCTTAGCGGCGGACTGGCGACCGGGGAGCTGTTTTTT.

The gene calls are TRBV29-1 and TRBJ2-7; TRBD1 matches 8 bases. The CDR3 is made up of 15 amino acids. From germline, CDR1 is SQVTM and CDR2 ANQGSEA. The J segment lost 4 bases and the V segment lost 0 bases, leaving 8 bases of the junction unmatched. The CDR3 nucleotides read TGCAGCGTTGAAGATCGCAGGGGGCAGAGGTACGAGCAGTACTTC. It codes for CSVEDRRGQRYEQYF.

The rearrangement uses TRBV27 and TRBJ1-6; no definite D call. V was clipped by 0 bases and J by 9 bases, with 12 bases between them. CDR1 and CDR2 from the germline V gene are MNHEY and SMNVEV (reference sequence). The CDR3 runs 15 residues. The CDR3: CASSLSDKFGSPLHF. CDR3 DNA sequence: TGTGCCAGCAGTTTATCAGACAAGTTCGGTTCACCCCTCCACTTT.

V is TRBV4-1 and J is TRBJ2-3; TRBD1 matches 9 bases. The CDR3 contains 13 residues. Germline V lookup: CDR1 MGHRA, CDR2 YSYEKL. The V gene end was trimmed by 0 bases and the J gene end by 13 bases; junction bases not matched to a gene: 5. This CDR3 reads CASSQEGDRVKYF. The CDR3 region has the DNA TGCGCCAGCAGCCAAGAGGGGGACAGGGTCAAGTATTTT.